What follows are 18 T cell receptor beta chains derived from one specimen sequenced in a study of blood T cells in healthy people across ages. It was with a sample-barcoded 5' primer and a J-beta primer mix that a second PCR of about 7 to 12 cycles was run. One entry per CDR3 protein, called by TCRdb with MiXCR from the 5' RACE reads. The sample holds over 1,200,000 distinct CDR3 sequences; 55% to 75% are singletons and the top ten take under 8.5%. Source material: blood. The receptors here all came from a man younger than 35 in good health.

This clonotype was seen a handful of times. V and J are TRBV29-1 and TRBJ2-3; possible D gene TRBD2, 5 bases. The ends were cut back, 4 bases at V and 2 bases at J, with 13 bases in the middle. Germline lookup yields CDR1 SQVTM and CDR2 ANQGSEA. The CDR3 runs to 14 residues. The CDR3 nucleotides are TGCAGCGTTGTCAGTGGAGGCGTCACAGATACGCAGTATTTT. Protein: CSVVSGGVTDTQYF.

The V gene is TRBV14, the J gene TRBJ1-1; D gene uncertain. This CDR3 has 14 residues. Germline assignment: CDR1 SGHDN and CDR2 FVKESK. The V and J ends lost 1 base and 1 base respectively, with 7 bases between them. The CDR3 loop reads CASSQAVWNTEAFF. The CDR3 bases are TGTGCCAGCAGCCAAGCTGTGTGGAACACTGAAGCTTTCTTT. Full variable domain (outside the CDR3, taken from reference TRBV14 and TRBJ1-1): EAGVTQFPSHSVIEKGQTVTLRCDPISGHDNLYWYRRVMGKEIKFLLHFVKESKQDESGMPNNRFLAERTGGTYSTLKVQPAELEDSGVYFCASSQAVWNTEAFFGQGTRLTVV.

The chain joins TRBV20-1 to TRBJ2-7; D is perhaps TRBD2 (6 bases). The CDR3 covers 12 residues. Germline V gene data show CDR1 as DFQATT and CDR2 as SNEGSKA (reference sequence). Trimming stripped 7 bases from V and 3 bases from J, with 13 bases between. CDR3 bases: TGCAGTGGAGGGATCGGGGGCTACGAGCAGTACTTC. Translating gives CSGGIGGYEQYF.

The chain recombines TRBV24-1 with TRBJ2-3; D possibly matches TRBD1 or TRBD2 (5 bases each). Germline V gene sequence: CDR1 KGHDR, CDR2 SFDVKD. The CDR3 has 13 amino acids. V shed 9 bases and J shed 0 bases, with 9 bases lying between them. As DNA, the CDR3 is TGTGCCACCGGGGGATCAAGCACAGATACGCAGTATTTT. Translation: CATGGSSTDTQYF.

This clonotype was picked up a small number of times. J is TRBJ2-1 and V is TRBV29-1; possibly TRBD2 for D (6 bases). Trimming stripped 5 bases from V and 5 bases from J, with 16 bases between. The CDR3 runs 14 residues. Germline V CDR1 and CDR2: SQVTM, ANQGSEA. DNA of the CDR3: TGCAGCGTTTTACCGGGACTCGGCAACAATGAGCAGTTCTTC. Encoded protein: CSVLPGLGNNEQFF.

The chain is built from TRBV6-2 or TRBV6-3 and TRBJ1-2, with a possible D match to TRBD1 (5 bases). The CDR3 is 12 amino acids. Trimming pared 6 bases from V and 8 bases from J, leaving 13 bases between. Germline values: CDR1 MNHEY, CDR2 SVGEGT. CDR3 in amino acids: CASRTGTLGYTF. The CDR3, as DNA: TGTGCCAGCAGAACCGGGACGTTAGGCTACACCTTC.

This clonotype has just one count. The CDR3 loop reads CASTRRVVSYNEQFF. CDR3 bases: TGTGCCAGCACCAGGAGGGTTGTCTCCTACAATGAGCAGTTCTTC. The V gene is TRBV6-2 or TRBV6-3, the J gene TRBJ2-1; tentatively, D is TRBD2 (6 bases). The germline V and J ends were trimmed by 7 bases and 0 bases, with 13 bases remaining between them. Looked up from germline, CDR1 is MNHEY and CDR2 is SVGEGT. The CDR3 runs to 15 residues.

This chain links TRBV25-1 with TRBJ2-2; D unresolved. V dropped 4 bases and J dropped 0 bases, with 6 bases sitting between them. From germline, CDR1 is MGHDK and CDR2 SYGVNS. This CDR3 region has 14 residues. This CDR3 reads CASSVIANTGELFF. CDR3 sequence (DNA): TGTGCCAGCAGTGTCATCGCGAACACCGGGGAGCTGTTTTTT.

This chain uses TRBV11-2 with TRBJ2-1, with D perhaps matching TRBD2 (6 bases). Germline V gives CDR1 SGHAT, CDR2 FQNNGV. CDR3 size: 15 residues. V was pared by 1 base and J by 4 bases, with 11 bases between. CDR3 protein: CASSLVRGLYNEQFF. For the CDR3, the DNA is TGTGCCAGCAGCTTAGTCCGGGGACTGTACAATGAGCAGTTCTTC.

The V gene is TRBV7-2, the J gene TRBJ2-3; TRBD2 agrees at 11 bases. This CDR3 comprises 15 residues. Germline values: CDR1 SGHTA, CDR2 FQGNSA. The trim removed 3 bases at V and 8 bases at J, leaving 7 bases unmatched. The CDR3 sequence is CASSLLAGGAGTQYF. Here the CDR3 DNA reads TGTGCCAGCAGCTTGCTAGCGGGAGGTGCAGGTACGCAGTATTTT.

The chain uses TRBV6-2 or TRBV6-3 and TRBJ1-2; no firm D call. CDR3 length equals 12 residues. Between the trimmed V and J ends, which lost 6 bases and 4 bases, there was a span of 9 bases. Germline assignment: CDR1 MNHEY and CDR2 SVGEGT. The CDR3 bases are TGTGCCAGCAGCGGGCCCCCCTATGGCTACACCTTC. As protein: CASSGPPYGYTF.

This chain joins TRBV4-2 and TRBJ2-5; D perhaps matches TRBD2 (6 bases). The closer fit of TRBJ2-7 to the DNA end suggests the J call may be wrong. The CDR3 runs to 17 residues. Germline loops: CDR1 LGHNA, CDR2 YNFKEQ. For the CDR3, the DNA is TGTGCCAGCAGCCAAAAAGAGGGCGGGGACTTGGGGTACGAGCAGTACTTC. Encoded protein: CASSQKEGGDLGYEQYF.

The chain is built from TRBV10-3 and TRBJ2-5, with 9 bases identical to TRBD2. Trimming at V came to 6 bases and at J to 1 base, leaving 9 bases not matched to a gene. This CDR3 region has 16 residues. Germline loops: CDR1 ENHRY, CDR2 SYGVKD. The CDR3 nucleotides are TGTGCCATCAGGGAAACGACTAGCGGAAGCCAAGAGACCCAGTACTTC. Translating it yields CAIRETTSGSQETQYF.

The CDR3 DNA reads TGTGCCAGCAGCCTATCCTCAAGTAGGGTTGGAGAACTGGGCTACGAGCAGTACTTC. Residues: CASSLSSSRVGELGYEQYF. The chain is built from TRBV9 and TRBJ2-7; no clear D gene. CDR3 length: 19 amino acids. The germline V gene has CDR1 SGDLS and CDR2 YYNGEE. Trimming took 4 bases from V and 3 from J, leaving 29 bases between them.

A single count supports this clonotype. The rearrangement links TRBV6-6 to TRBJ2-5, with 12 nucleotides matching TRBD2. J lost 2 bases, V lost 8 bases, and 6 bases had no gene match. Germline-derived CDR1 and CDR2 are MNHNY and SVGAGI (reference sequence). The CDR3 runs 15 residues. The CDR3: CASLALAGGQETQYF. The CDR3 DNA is TGTGCCAGCCTCGCACTAGCGGGGGGACAAGAGACCCAGTACTTC.

This clonotype was seen only a few times. The germline gene is not matched at one end of the junction; a read error may be the cause. This chain connects TRBV4-1 to TRBJ2-7; 9 bases fit TRBD1. This CDR3 is 15 amino acids long. Germline loops: CDR1 MGHRA, CDR2 YSYEKL. The DNA of the CDR3 is TGTGCCAGCAGCCAAGCGGGACAGGGTTCTTACGAGCAGTACTTC. Translated, it gives CASSQAGQGSYEQYF.

This CDR3 reads CASSSLTGDHTDTQYF. DNA of the CDR3: TGTGCCAGCAGCTCCCTAACAGGGGACCACACAGATACGCAGTATTTT. This chain connects TRBV7-9 to TRBJ2-3, with 7 nucleotides matching TRBD1. The ends lost 4 bases at V and 2 bases at J; junction bases unmatched: 9. The CDR3 extends over 16 amino acids. CDR1 and CDR2 from the germline V gene are SEHNR and FQNEAQ (reference sequence).

This clonotype was counted between two and nine times. This chain links TRBV27 with TRBJ2-4; TRBD2 agrees at 8 bases. From germline, CDR1 is MNHEY and CDR2 SMNVEV (reference sequence). Unmatched junction bases numbered 12, after V lost 5 bases and J lost 0 bases. The CDR3 contains 18 residues. The CDR3 coding sequence is TGTGCCAGCAGTCCTCATTCCACAGGGACTAGAGCCAAAAACATTCAGTACTTC. This translates into CASSPHSTGTRAKNIQYF.